The present T cell receptor (beta chain) was sequenced within a study of CD8+ T cells in alopecia areata. The CDR3 is made up of 17 amino acids. Germline trimming cut 0 bases from V and 5 bases from J; bases unmatched to any gene: 6. The germline CDR1 and CDR2 sequences are SGDLS and YYNGEE. Sequencing used cDNA as its template, made by extracting RNA and reverse transcribing it. Clones were sequenced by immunoSEQ multiplex PCR, and TCRdb holds only the in-frame ones, with some missing. The sample holds more than 200,000 clones, around 67% seen once. V and J are TRBV9 and TRBJ2-1, with TRBD2 matching over 12 bases. The source was CD4+ T cells sorted from blood, collected at week 0. This clonotype was sampled from a human donor with alopecia areata. The CDR3 loop reads CASSVDPLAGGNNEQFF. CDR3 sequence (DNA): TGTGCCAGCAGCGTAGACCCCCTAGCGGGGGGGAACAATGAGCAGTTCTTC. The full variable domain, with the rest looked up from reference TRBV9 and TRBJ2-1, is DSGVTQTPKHLITATGQRVTLRCSPRSGDLSVYWYQQSLDQGLQFLIQYYNGEERAKGNILERFSAQQFPDLHSELNLSSLELGDSALYFCASSVDPLAGGNNEQFFGPGTRLTVL.